This TCR beta chain came from a study of T cells in Graves' hyperthyroidism and ophthalmopathy. The investigators amplified TCR beta CDR3 regions from RNA transcripts. During a first-round RT-PCR of the TCR CDR3, the HTBI primer set was used. One entry per CDR3 protein results from TCRdb running MiXCR on the multiplex PCR reads. The data contain 370,000 or so distinct CDR3 sequences, roughly 12% of them singletons. Diagnoses rested on clinical symptoms, serum thyroxine and TRAb, thyroid ultrasound and orbital computed tomography. CDR1 and CDR2 from the germline V gene are SNHLY and FYNNEI. Between the trimmed V and J ends, which lost 8 bases and 7 bases, there was a span of 17 bases. The CDR3 spans 14 residues.

The source material was blood. The TCR comes from a man aged 30 to 39 with Graves' hyperthyroidism that later progressed to Graves' ophthalmopathy. This chain uses TRBV2 with TRBJ1-4; D is possibly TRBD1 (5 bases). The DNA of the CDR3 is TGTGCCAGCGGGTGGGGCAGGATTAGTGAAAAACTGTTTTTT. It translates to CASGWGRISEKLFF.